This TCR beta chain came from a study of CD8+CD57+ T cells in acquired aplastic anemia. Study at large: Sorting CD4+ and CD8+ cells gave DNA averaging approximately 3 ug. Among healthy donors, CD4+ cells averaged roughly 9.8 million reads. The study, taken as a whole, reports: Any difference that existed in CD8+ Simpson's diversity between patients and controls was not significant. Patients and controls shared approximately 30 CD8+ CDR3 sequences.

This CDR3 region has 16 residues. V was pared by 5 bases and J by 10 bases, with 24 bases between. The V gene's germline CDR1 is SEHNR and CDR2 FQNEAQ (reference sequence). In the case of this clonotype: Its antigen is as yet unknown.

The study profiled TCR beta VDJ and CDR3 using genomic DNA as template. TCRdb re-analysed the reads in MiXCR, keeping a single row per CDR3 protein. The data hold a few hundred thousand distinct CDR3 sequences, with around 72% observed a single time. This chain links TRBV7-9 with TRBJ1-3; tentative D call: TRBD1 (6 bases). The receptor comes from a human donor in good health, serving as a control. The source material was sorted CD4+, CD8+, or CD8+CD57+ T cells (not recorded which) from PBMCs. CDR3 in amino acids: CASSPGTSGDTDTIYF. For the CDR3, the DNA is TGTGCCAGCAGCCCTGGGACTAGCGGGGACACAGATACCATATATTTT.